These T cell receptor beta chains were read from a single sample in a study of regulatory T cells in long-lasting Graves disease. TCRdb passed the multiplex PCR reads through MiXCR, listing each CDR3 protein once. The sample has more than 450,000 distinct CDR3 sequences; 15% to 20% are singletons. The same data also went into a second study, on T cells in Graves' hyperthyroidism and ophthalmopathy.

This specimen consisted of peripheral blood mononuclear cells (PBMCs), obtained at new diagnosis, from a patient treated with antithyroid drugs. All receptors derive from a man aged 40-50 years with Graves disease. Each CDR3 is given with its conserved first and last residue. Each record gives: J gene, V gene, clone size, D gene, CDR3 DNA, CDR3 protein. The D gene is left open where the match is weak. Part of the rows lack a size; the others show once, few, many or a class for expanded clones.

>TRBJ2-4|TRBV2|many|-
TGTGCCAGCAGTCCCCTAGTGACAATAGCCAAAAACATTCAGTACTTC
CASSPLVTIAKNIQYF
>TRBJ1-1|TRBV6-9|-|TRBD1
TGTGCCAGCAGTTACGGGACAGGAACTGAAGCTTTCTTT
CASSYGTGTEAFF
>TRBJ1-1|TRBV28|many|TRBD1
TGTGCCAGCAGTTTCACCCCCTGGGAGTTTACAGGGGCGGGGGGCACTGAAGCTTTCTTT
CASSFTPWEFTGAGGTEAFF
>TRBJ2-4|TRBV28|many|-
TGTGCCAGCAGCTCGACTCGTTTTGGTATAGCCAAAAACATTCAGTACTTC
CASSSTRFGIAKNIQYF
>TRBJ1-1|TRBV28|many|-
TGTGCCAGCAGTTTCCCCCCTATGGCTGAAGCTTTCTTT
CASSFPPMAEAFF
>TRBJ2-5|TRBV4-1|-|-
TGCGCCAGCAGCCCAGGGGTTCTTCCCGAGGGGGAGACCCAGTACTTC
CASSPGVLPEGETQYF
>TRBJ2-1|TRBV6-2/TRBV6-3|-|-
TGTGCCAGCAGTTACCCTAACGGTGAGCAGTTCTTC
CASSYPNGEQFF
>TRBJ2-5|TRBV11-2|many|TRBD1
TGTGCCAGCAGCTTTTTCCCGGGACAGGGACCGGAGACCCAGTACTTC
CASSFFPGQGPETQYF
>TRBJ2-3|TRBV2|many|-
TGTGCCAGCAGAAACTACCCTAGCACAGATACGCAGTATTTT
CASRNYPSTDTQYF
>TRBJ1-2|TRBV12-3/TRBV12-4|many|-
TGTGCCAGCAGGGGGTTTGTTAACTATGGCTACACCTTC
CASRGFVNYGYTF
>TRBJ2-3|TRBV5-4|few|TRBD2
TGTGCCAGCAGGGGGGATCTAGCGGGAGCCACAGATACGCAGTATTTT
CASRGDLAGATDTQYF
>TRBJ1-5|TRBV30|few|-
TGTGCCTGGAGTGTACTACGGGGTCAGCCCCAGCATTTT
CAWSVLRGQPQHF
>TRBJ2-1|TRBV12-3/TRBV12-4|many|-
TGTGCCAGCAGTTTGACTTCAACCTACAATGAGCAGTTCTTC
CASSLTSTYNEQFF
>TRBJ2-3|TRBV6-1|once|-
TGTGCCAGCAGCCCCGGGTGGGATGGAGATACGCAGTATTTT
CASSPGWDGDTQYF
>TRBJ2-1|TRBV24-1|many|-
TGTGCCACCAGTGATTTAGGCGCTCATGAGCAGTTCTTC
CATSDLGAHEQFF
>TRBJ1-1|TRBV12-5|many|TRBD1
TGTGCTAGTGGTTTCTCAACCTCCGACAGGGTGAACACTGAAGCTTTCTTT
CASGFSTSDRVNTEAFF
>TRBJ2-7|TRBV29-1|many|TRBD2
TGCAGCGTTGTTAAGGCTAGCGGGAGCTACGAGCAGTACTTC
CSVVKASGSYEQYF
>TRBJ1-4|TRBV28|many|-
TGTGCAAGCAGGGCCAGGGTTTATGAAAAACTGTTTTTT
CASRARVYEKLFF
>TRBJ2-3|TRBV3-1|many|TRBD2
TGTGCCAGCAGCCCGGGGAGCGGGAGGACAGATACGCAGTATTTT
CASSPGSGRTDTQYF
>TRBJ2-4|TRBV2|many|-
TGTGCCAGCAGTGAGGACGGGGTCACGGGGAAAAACATTCAGTACTTC
CASSEDGVTGKNIQYF
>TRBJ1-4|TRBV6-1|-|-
TGTGCCAGCAGCCAGGGATCGTTTAATGAAAAACTGTTTTTT
CASSQGSFNEKLFF
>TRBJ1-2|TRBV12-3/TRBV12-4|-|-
TGTGCCAGCAGCCGTGAGAGAGGATATGGCTACACCTTC
CASSRERGYGYTF
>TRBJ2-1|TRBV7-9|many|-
TGTGCCAGCAGCTTAGGATGGAGGGCCCCCTACAATGAGCAGTTCTTC
CASSLGWRAPYNEQFF
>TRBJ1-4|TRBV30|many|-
TGTGCCTGGAGTGTAATCTCCGGCGGGGAAAAACTGTTTTTT
CAWSVISGGEKLFF
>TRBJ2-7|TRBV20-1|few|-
TGCAGTGCTGGGTCCGGAGGGGAGCAGTACTTC
CSAGSGGEQYF
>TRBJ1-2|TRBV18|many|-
TGTGCCAGCTCACCACCCCAAGGGAACTATGGCTACACCTTC
CASSPPQGNYGYTF
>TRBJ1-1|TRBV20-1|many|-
TGCAGTGCTAGAACCGGGACCGCGGCTAGGGCTGAAGCTTTCTTT
CSARTGTAARAEAFF
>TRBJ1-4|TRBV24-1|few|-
TGTGCCACCAGTGATAGCCGCAGGGGTGGCGAAAAACTGTTTTTT
CATSDSRRGGEKLFF
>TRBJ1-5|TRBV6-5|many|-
TGTGCCAGCAGTTACGGCCTTGTAGGCAATCAGCCCCAGCATTTT
CASSYGLVGNQPQHF
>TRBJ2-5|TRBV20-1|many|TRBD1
TGCAGTGCTAGGTCGGCTGCGACAGGGGTTAAAGAGACCCAGTACTTC
CSARSAATGVKETQYF
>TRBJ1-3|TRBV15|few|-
TGTGCCACCAGCAGAGATATAAGGAACACCATATATTTT
CATSRDIRNTIYF
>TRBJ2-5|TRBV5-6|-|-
TGTGCCAGCATCGAATCAGGGACAACGGTTGTTGAGACCCAGTACTTC
CASIESGTTVVETQYF
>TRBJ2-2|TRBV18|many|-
TGTGCCAGCCGCCCCATTGCCACCGGGGAGCTGTTTTTT
CASRPIATGELFF
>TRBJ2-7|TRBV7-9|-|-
TGTGCCAGCAGCTTGGTCCTGGAAGGGAACGAGCAGTACTTC
CASSLVLEGNEQYF
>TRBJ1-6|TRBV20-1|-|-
TGCAGTGCTAGAGGGGGGCTTAATTCACCCCTCCACTTT
CSARGGLNSPLHF
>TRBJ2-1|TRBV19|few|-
TGTGCCAGTAGTATAGTGTACAATGAGCAGTTCTTC
CASSIVYNEQFF
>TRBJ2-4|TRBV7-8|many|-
TGTGCCAGCAGCTTAGGGCGCACTGGACGGGCCGAGGGAAGAAACATTCAGTACTTC
CASSLGRTGRAEGRNIQYF
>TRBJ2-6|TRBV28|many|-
TGTGCCAGCAATCTAGGAGGCGGCGGTAGCAATTGGGCCAACGTCCTGACTTTC
CASNLGGGGSNWANVLTF
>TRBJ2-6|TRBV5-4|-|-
TGTGCCAGCAGCTTTCCCATGACAGGGGCCAACGTCCTGACTTTC
CASSFPMTGANVLTF
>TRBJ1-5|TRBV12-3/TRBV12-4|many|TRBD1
TGTGCCAGCAGAAAAGGACAGGTACGCAATCAGCCCCAGCATTTT
CASRKGQVRNQPQHF
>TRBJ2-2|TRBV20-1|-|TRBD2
TGCAGTGCTAGAAGCAGCGGGAGGGGAGGGGGGGAGCTGTTTTTT
CSARSSGRGGGELFF
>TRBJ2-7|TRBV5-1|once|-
TGCGCCAGCAGCTTTGGGACAAGAGCCTCCTACGAGCAGTACTTC
CASSFGTRASYEQYF
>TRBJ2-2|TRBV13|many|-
TGTGCCAGCAGCCCCGGGACCCGCCTGATCGGGGGGGAGCTGTTTTTT
CASSPGTRLIGGELFF
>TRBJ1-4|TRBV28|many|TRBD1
TGTGCCAGCAGTTTATCCCGGACAGGTGGTAAACTGTTTTTT
CASSLSRTGGKLFF
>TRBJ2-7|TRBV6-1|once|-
TGTGCCAGCAGTGAGTGGGTATCCACCGGGGAGCAGTACTTC
CASSEWVSTGEQYF
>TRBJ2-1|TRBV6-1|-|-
TGTGCCAGCAGCCCCGGCGCGGAAGGGCCGAGGAATGAGCAGTTCTTC
CASSPGAEGPRNEQFF
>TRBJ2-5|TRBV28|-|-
TGTGCCAGCAGTACGCCTTGGAGGGGGCCAGAGACCCAGTACTTC
CASSTPWRGPETQYF
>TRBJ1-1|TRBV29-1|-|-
TGCAGCGTTGAAGTCGGGGTTGAAGCTTTCTTT
CSVEVGVEAFF
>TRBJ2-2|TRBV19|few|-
TGTGCCAGTAGTTCGGGACTTCCCGGGGAGCTGTTTTTT
CASSSGLPGELFF
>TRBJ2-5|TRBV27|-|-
TGTGCCAGCAGTCCCCCTCAGGGGACCCAGTACTTC
CASSPPQGTQYF
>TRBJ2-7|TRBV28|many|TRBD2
TGTGCCAGCAGTTTCCGGGGGGGGGCCAACTACGAGCAGTACTTC
CASSFRGGANYEQYF
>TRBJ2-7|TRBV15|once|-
TGTGCCACCAGCAGAGACAAGCATAACTACGAGCAGTACTTC
CATSRDKHNYEQYF
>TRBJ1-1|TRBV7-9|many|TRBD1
TGTGCCATACTAAGACAGGGGGCCGTTAACACTGAAGCTTTCTTT
CAILRQGAVNTEAFF
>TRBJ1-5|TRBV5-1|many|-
TGCGCCAGCAGCTTGATCGGGGGTGAACAGCCCCAGCATTTT
CASSLIGGEQPQHF
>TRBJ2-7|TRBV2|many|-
TGTGCCAGCAGTCCCCCCGCCGCCGGCCTTACCTACGAGCAGTACTTC
CASSPPAAGLTYEQYF
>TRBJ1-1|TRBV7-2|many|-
TGTGCCAGCAGCCCCAATGCGGGGCGTGAAGCTTTCTTT
CASSPNAGREAFF
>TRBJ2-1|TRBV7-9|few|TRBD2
TGTGCCAGCAGAAGCGCCCCGGCGGGAGGGACATACAATGAGCAGTTCTTC
CASRSAPAGGTYNEQFF
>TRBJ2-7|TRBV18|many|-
TGTGCCAGCTCACCTCAGCGGTACAGGGAGCAGTACTTC
CASSPQRYREQYF
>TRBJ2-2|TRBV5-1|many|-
TGCGCCAGCGCGGTAGCGACCACGGGGCCCACCGGGGAGCTGTTTTTT
CASAVATTGPTGELFF